Shown below are 22 T cell receptor beta chains from a single sample sequenced in a study of T cell repertoires in cytomegalovirus infection. For these TCRs, the target antigens are not known. Each CDR3 protein is one row after TCRdb ran MiXCR on the reads. The sample has under 90,000 distinct CDR3 sequences, 20% to 25% seen once. Sequencing used PBMCs, sequenced either directly or after in vitro stimulation (not recorded which). These receptors all stem from a human donor in good health (CMV status not recorded). Some clones in this sample may be carry-over from other donors' samples.

This clonotype was detected many times. This chain links TRBV7-2 with TRBJ2-2, with D tentatively TRBD1 (5 bases). V lost 3 bases to trimming and J lost 0 bases, with 8 bases between them. CDR3 length: 15 residues. Germline lookup yields CDR1 SGHTA and CDR2 FQGNSA. CDR3 in amino acids: CASSFDSPNTGELFF. CDR3 sequence (DNA): TGTGCCAGCAGCTTCGACAGCCCGAACACCGGGGAGCTGTTTTTT.

The table lists this clonotype with a few counts. The chain joins TRBV20-1 to TRBJ2-7, with D maybe TRBD2 (7 bases). Germline lookup yields CDR1 DFQATT and CDR2 SNEGSKA (reference sequence). Trimming shortened V by 3 bases and J by 7 bases, and 19 bases separated the two germline ends. This CDR3 is built from 14 residues. The CDR3 DNA is TGCAGTGCTAGTTTTTTGCAGGGGAGGGGGGAGCAGTACGTC. The encoded protein is CSASFLQGRGEQYV.

At least ten counts were recorded for this clonotype. The CDR3 DNA follows: TGTGCCAGCAGCTCACAGGGCCACGAGCAGTACTTC. As protein: CASSSQGHEQYF. This chain uses TRBV7-2 with TRBJ2-7, with D tentatively TRBD1 (6 bases). CDR1 is SGHTA and CDR2 is FQGNSA in the germline V gene. This CDR3 spans 12 amino acids. V lost 4 bases and J lost 5, with 9 bases in between. Full variable domain (rest looked up from reference TRBV7-2 and TRBJ2-7): GAGVSQSPSNKVTEKGKDVELRCDPISGHTALYWYRQSLGQGLEFLIYFQGNSAPDKSGLPSDRFSAERTGGSVSTLTIQRTQQEDSAVYLCASSSQGHEQYFGPGTRLTVT.

This chain joins TRBV5-5 and TRBJ1-2, with 7 bases that match TRBD1. The CDR3 extends over 13 amino acids. Looked up from germline, CDR1 is SGHKS and CDR2 is YYEKEE (reference sequence). Trimming removed 3 bases from V and 3 bases from J; junction bases left unmatched: 2. The CDR3, as DNA: TGTGCCAGCAGCTCCGGGACAGACTATGGCTACACCTTC. This encodes CASSSGTDYGYTF.

This clonotype turned up a few times. J is TRBJ2-1 and V is TRBV12-3 or TRBV12-4; D gene unclear. The CDR3 covers 11 residues. Trimming shortened V by 6 bases and J by 7 bases, and 7 bases separated the two germline ends. The CDR3 coding sequence is TGTGCCAGCAGCCAATTAAATGAGCAGTTCTTC. It yields the protein CASSQLNEQFF.

This clonotype has just a few counts. The rearrangement links TRBV7-2 to TRBJ2-3, with D tentatively TRBD1 (7 bases). V dropped 1 base and J dropped 9 bases, with 17 bases sitting between them. This CDR3 comprises 15 residues. The germline gives CDR1 SGHTA, CDR2 FQGNSA. In nucleotides, the CDR3 is TGTGCCAGCAGCTTAGTTACTAGCTCACAGGGGACGCAGTATTTT. Protein: CASSLVTSSQGTQYF. The complete variable domain, with remaining parts taken from reference TRBV7-2 and TRBJ2-3, reads GAGVSQSPSNKVTEKGKDVELRCDPISGHTALYWYRQSLGQGLEFLIYFQGNSAPDKSGLPSDRFSAERTGGSVSTLTIQRTQQEDSAVYLCASSLVTSSQGTQYFGPGTRLTVL.

This sequence joins TRBV6-1 and TRBJ1-5; no clear D gene. The CDR3 length is 14 residues. Trimming shortened V by 5 bases and J by 7 bases, and 15 bases separated the two germline ends. The germline CDR1 and CDR2 sequences are MNHNS and SASEGT. This chain's CDR3 is CASSYGIHAQPQHF. The CDR3 nucleotides read TGTGCCAGCAGTTACGGGATCCACGCGCAGCCCCAGCATTTT.

CDR3: CSASSPTFWNTEAFF. The CDR3 region has the DNA TGCAGTGCTAGTTCTCCTACATTCTGGAACACTGAAGCTTTCTTT. The chain joins TRBV20-1 to TRBJ1-1; D gene unclear. Looked up from germline, CDR1 is DFQATT and CDR2 is SNEGSKA (reference sequence). V shed 3 bases and J shed 1 base, with 15 bases lying between them. The CDR3 runs 15 residues.

The chain carries TRBV29-1 and TRBJ1-2; D is undetermined. Trimming took off 7 bases at V and 0 bases at J, with 18 bases between the two ends. The CDR3 covers 15 residues. Germline-derived CDR1 and CDR2 are SQVTM and ANQGSEA. CDR3 in amino acids: CSAMDVRFSNYGYTF. The CDR3 DNA follows: TGCAGCGCCATGGACGTCCGGTTTTCTAACTATGGCTACACCTTC.

Comment on this clonotype: This may arise from a read error, as a much more abundant clone is one base away. The CDR3 carries no conserved terminal phenylalanine or tryptophan, so it likely arises from a read error. The chain combines TRBV7-2 with TRBJ2-3, with D maybe TRBD2 (6 bases). Germline-derived CDR1 and CDR2 are SGHTA and FQGNSA. The V end was cut by 3 bases, the J end by 6 bases, with 10 bases between. This CDR3 has 13 amino acids. CDR3 sequence (DNA): TGTGCCAGCAGCTTGGGGGGTTTGGATACGCAGTATCTT. This gives the protein CASSLGGLDTQYL.

This clonotype was picked up a small number of times. The V call is TRBV27, the J call TRBJ2-1; either TRBD1 or TRBD2 may supply D (7 bases each). Germline V gene sequence: CDR1 MNHEY, CDR2 SMNVEV (reference sequence). The CDR3 covers 23 residues. V dropped 5 bases and J dropped 0 bases, with 35 bases sitting between them. CDR3 region: CASSTHRGVGLAEELSSYNEQFF. In DNA form, the CDR3 reads TGTGCCAGCAGTACGCACAGGGGAGTTGGGCTAGCGGAGGAACTGAGCTCCTACAATGAGCAGTTCTTC.

The chain uses TRBV29-1 and TRBJ2-3; TRBD1 is a possible D gene (6 bases). Trimming took 5 bases from V and 0 from J, leaving 9 bases between them. The CDR3 covers 13 residues. Per the germline V gene, CDR1 is SQVTM and CDR2 is ANQGSEA. The CDR3 region has the DNA TGCAGCGTTTCACAGGGAAGCACAGATACGCAGTATTTT. Amino acids: CSVSQGSTDTQYF.

The chain employs TRBV19 and TRBJ2-7; 7 bases agree with TRBD1. V lost 4 bases and J lost 1; bases outside the gene matches: 1. The CDR3 is made up of 13 amino acids. The germline V gene has CDR1 LNHDA and CDR2 SQIVND (reference sequence). The CDR3 sequence is CASSRGQSYEQYV. The CDR3, as DNA: TGTGCCAGTAGTAGGGGACAGTCCTACGAGCAGTACGTC.

This clonotype was picked up a small number of times. The chain couples TRBV5-6 to TRBJ2-2; D is possibly TRBD2 (5 bases). The CDR3 totals 17 residues. The germline V gene has CDR1 SGHDT and CDR2 YYEEEE. The V and J ends lost 3 bases and 0 bases respectively, with 15 bases between them. The CDR3 DNA reads as TGTGCCAGCAGCTCCTTACTGGACTCAGCGAACACCGGGGAGCTGTTTTTT. This encodes CASSSLLDSANTGELFF.

With regard to this clonotype: At one of its ends the junction is not consistent with the germline gene, which may arise from a read error. This chain links TRBV7-2 with TRBJ1-2; 8 bases match TRBD1. Looked up from germline, CDR1 is SGHTA and CDR2 is FQGNSA. The CDR3 loop spans 14 amino acids. The CDR3 spells CASTSGTGNCGYTF. DNA of the CDR3: TGTGCCAGCACCTCCGGGACAGGAAACTGTGGCTACACCTTC.

This clonotype has just a few counts. V gene TRBV4-3 combines with J gene TRBJ2-7; 13 nucleotides align to TRBD2. With V trimmed by 3 bases and J by 2 bases, 4 bases remained unmatched. Germline-derived CDR1 and CDR2 are LGHNA and YSLEER. The CDR3 runs to 16 residues. The CDR3 sequence is CASSQPTSGRAYEQYF. In DNA form, the CDR3 reads TGCGCCAGCAGCCAGCCTACTAGCGGGAGGGCCTACGAGCAGTACTTC.

The V call is TRBV19, the J call TRBJ1-2, with D possibly TRBD1 on 6 matching bases. Germline V gives CDR1 LNHDA, CDR2 SQIVND (reference sequence). This CDR3 contains 15 residues. The ends were cut back, 0 bases at V and 0 bases at J, with 8 bases in the middle. The CDR3 DNA reads TGTGCCAGTAGTATAGAGGGACAAGCTAACTATGGCTACACCTTC. Amino acids: CASSIEGQANYGYTF.

The rearrangement joins TRBV4-3 to TRBJ2-7, with TRBD2 matching over 8 bases. The ends lost 1 base at V and 0 bases at J; junction bases unmatched: 2. Germline lookup yields CDR1 LGHNA and CDR2 YSLEER. This CDR3 is built from 15 residues. The CDR3 sequence is CASSQAAGDSYEQYF. CDR3 sequence (DNA): TGCGCCAGCAGCCAAGCAGCGGGGGACTCCTACGAGCAGTACTTC.

The V gene is TRBV7-6, the J gene TRBJ2-5; D not resolved. The CDR3 is 13 residues long. Germline CDR1 and CDR2: SGHVS and FNYEAQ. V was shortened by 2 bases and J by 2 bases, with 6 bases between the two germline ends. The CDR3 nucleotides are TGTGCCAGCAGCTTAATGATACAAGAGACCCAGTACTTC. It codes for CASSLMIQETQYF.

With respect to this clonotype: Given a much more abundant clone one base away, this may be a read error. This chain connects TRBV7-2 to TRBJ1-3; 9 nucleotides align to TRBD1. Germline V CDR1 and CDR2: SGHTA, FQGNSA. The junction had 16 bases not matched to a gene; V was cut back by 5 bases and J by 5 bases. CDR3 size: 18 residues. CDR3 coding DNA: TGTGCCAGCAGCCCCCGCCCCGAGACAGGGGGTATTAGAAACACCATATATTTT. Translated, it gives CASSPRPETGGIRNTIYF.

This clonotype was recorded a few times. V usage is TRBV5-1 and J usage is TRBJ1-1; perhaps TRBD1 as D (5 bases). CDR3 size: 13 residues. V was clipped by 2 bases and J by 5 bases, with 10 bases between them. Per the germline V gene, CDR1 is SGHRS and CDR2 is YFSETQ. CDR3 coding DNA: TGCGCCAGCAGCTTTGAGGGGATAACTGAAGCTTTCTTT. Protein: CASSFEGITEAFF.

This clonotype was seen a few times. The chain combines TRBV24-1 with TRBJ2-1; D possibly corresponds to TRBD2 (5 bases). The V gene lost 5 bases and the J gene lost 4 bases, with 8 bases spanning the gap. CDR1 KGHDR and CDR2 SFDVKD come from the germline V gene. The CDR3 spans 13 residues. The CDR3 protein is CATSGTQYNEQFF. Written as DNA, the CDR3 is TGTGCCACCAGTGGGACTCAGTACAATGAGCAGTTCTTC.